Detailed here is one T cell receptor beta chain. What it binds is unknown. Investigators spread the genomic DNA of each subset evenly over several immunoSEQ plates. The table came from immunoSEQ multiplex PCR; TCRdb's copy has only in-frame clones and leaves some out. The profile shows 1.5 million to 2.5 million clones, about 95% of them singletons. The CDR3 is 15 residues long. J lost 8 bases, V lost 4 bases, and 10 bases had no gene match. Germline loops: CDR1 SEHNR, CDR2 FQNEAQ (reference sequence). This sample was taken from a study of shared clonotypes between healthy human individuals. Whole-study findings and limits: Estimated clonotype richness was generally higher in naive than memory subsets.

CD45RO-negative CD8 cells positively selected for CCR7 made up the naive population, which excluded terminally differentiated effector memory CD45RA+ cells. Free of recent acute infections or vaccinations, the donors were healthy HIV-negative adults. Nashville, Tennessee was home to all donors, who were Caucasian adults. The sequence derives from a man in his late teens or twenties in good health. The sequencing sample was made of naive CD8+ T cells sorted from blood. The V call is TRBV7-9, the J call TRBJ2-1; 8 bases are shared with TRBD2. CDR3 protein: CASSSGTSTRDEQFF. The CDR3 nucleotides read TGTGCCAGCAGCTCCGGGACTAGTACTCGGGATGAGCAGTTCTTC.